This entry lists 15 T cell receptor beta chains sequenced from one sample in a study of blood T cell repertoires in COVID-19. Libraries were prepared by immunoSEQ multiplex PCR; TCRdb keeps only in-frame clonotypes and omits some of them. The sample holds about 140,000 clones, more than 75% seen once. Sequences were obtained from peripheral blood. All receptors come from a human donor in a cohort sampled during active COVID-19.

This chain joins TRBV4-1 and TRBJ2-3, with a possible D match to TRBD2 (6 bases). This CDR3 has 16 amino acids. From germline, CDR1 is MGHRA and CDR2 YSYEKL. Trimming left V 5 bases short and J 4 bases short, with 19 bases between. The CDR3 DNA follows: TGCGCCAGCAGCGCATATTTAGCGGAGGGCGCAGATACGCAGTATTTT. Protein sequence: CASSAYLAEGADTQYF.

The chain recombines TRBV5-4 with TRBJ1-5; tentative D call: TRBD1 (6 bases). This CDR3 region has 14 residues. V was cut by 3 bases and J by 4 bases, with 11 bases left in between. Germline values: CDR1 SGHNT, CDR2 YYREEE (reference sequence). CDR3 region: CASSWGGTNQPQHF. The CDR3 DNA follows: TGTGCCAGCAGCTGGGGGGGCACGAATCAGCCCCAGCATTTT.

V is TRBV19 and J is TRBJ2-7, with 7 bases lining up with TRBD2. In germline, CDR1 is LNHDA, CDR2 SQIVND (reference sequence). This CDR3 has 14 amino acids. V lost 9 bases to trimming and J lost 0 bases; unmatched junction nucleotides: 8. As DNA, the CDR3 is TGTGCCAGCCTTGGAGCGGGAAGCTCCTACGAGCAGTACTTC. This sequence encodes CASLGAGSSYEQYF.

This clone was observed a single time. This rearrangement joins TRBV2 to TRBJ1-6; D is uncertain. V was pared by 5 bases and J by 8 bases, with 10 bases between. The CDR3 covers 13 residues. CDR1 and CDR2 from the germline V gene are SNHLY and FYNNEI. This CDR3 reads CASSLGPYSPLHF. The CDR3, as DNA: TGTGCCAGCAGTCTAGGCCCATATTCACCCCTCCACTTT.

This sequence joins TRBV28 and TRBJ1-5; D possibly corresponds to TRBD1 (5 bases). This CDR3 contains 15 residues. Germline V gives CDR1 MDHEN, CDR2 SYDVKM. The germline V and J ends were trimmed by 3 bases and 6 bases, with 15 bases remaining between them. CDR3 sequence: CASSFEGVRSQPQHF. The CDR3 coding sequence is TGTGCCAGCAGTTTTGAAGGGGTTCGAAGTCAGCCCCAGCATTTT.

There are many counts of this clone. This chain links TRBV27 with TRBJ2-7, with D perhaps matching TRBD2 (6 bases). Trimming took off 5 bases at V and 6 bases at J, with 26 bases between the two ends. Germline-derived CDR1 and CDR2 are MNHEY and SMNVEV (reference sequence). This CDR3 is built from 17 residues. CDR3 in amino acids: CASSGKEFSGWFLEQYF. The CDR3 nucleotides are TGTGCCAGCAGTGGGAAAGAGTTTAGCGGCTGGTTTCTCGAGCAGTACTTC.

This chain connects TRBV24-1 to TRBJ2-5; possible D gene TRBD2, 6 bases. The germline V and J ends were trimmed by 7 bases and 2 bases, with 16 bases remaining between them. The germline gives CDR1 KGHDR, CDR2 SFDVKD. The CDR3 is made up of 15 amino acids. The CDR3: CATSSGGAAQETQYF. CDR3 nucleotide sequence: TGTGCCACCAGCTCAGGAGGGGCAGCTCAAGAGACCCAGTACTTC.

V is TRBV30 and J is TRBJ1-1, with 7 positions matching TRBD1. Germline-derived CDR1 and CDR2 are GTSNPN and SVGIG (reference sequence). The J segment lost 10 bases and the V segment lost 3 bases, leaving 20 bases of the junction unmatched. The CDR3 loop spans 16 amino acids. CDR3 residues: CAWSSEPGKGAFIAFF. DNA for the CDR3: TGTGCCTGGAGCAGTGAACCAGGAAAGGGGGCGTTCATAGCTTTCTTT.

In DNA, the CDR3 is TGTGCCAGCAGCTCGTCAGAGACCCAGTACTTC. Its translation is CASSSSETQYF. This chain links TRBV5-4 with TRBJ2-5, with D uncertain. V was shortened by 3 bases and J by 4 bases, with 4 bases between the two germline ends. Germline V CDR1 and CDR2: SGHNT, YYREEE (reference sequence). The CDR3 totals 11 residues.

This clone was detected only once. The CDR3 DNA reads TGTGCCACCAGCAGGACTGGGACAGTAGCTGAAAAACTGTTTTTT. Translated: CATSRTGTVAEKLFF. The V call is TRBV15, the J call TRBJ1-4, with 7 positions matching TRBD1. After removal of 3 bases from V and 7 bases from J, the junction contained 8 bases not matched to a gene. From germline, CDR1 is LNHNV and CDR2 YYDKDF (reference sequence). The CDR3 extends over 15 amino acids.

V usage is TRBV19 and J usage is TRBJ2-3; D is unclear. From germline, CDR1 is LNHDA and CDR2 SQIVND (reference sequence). V was pared by 9 bases and J by 0 bases, with 10 bases between. The length of the CDR3 is 13 residues. The chain's CDR3 is CASAPTSTDTQYF. The CDR3 region has the DNA TGTGCCAGCGCCCCGACTAGCACAGATACGCAGTATTTT.

The rearrangement uses TRBV2 and TRBJ1-5, with 8 positions matching TRBD1. V gave up 6 bases and J gave up 4 bases; unmatched junction bases: 5. The germline V gene has CDR1 SNHLY and CDR2 FYNNEI. The CDR3 runs 14 residues. CDR3 residues: CASRGRGRNQPQHF. CDR3 nucleotides: TGTGCCAGCAGAGGCAGGGGGCGGAATCAGCCCCAGCATTTT.

At least ten counts were recorded for this clone. The V gene is TRBV30, the J gene TRBJ1-6; TRBD1 matches at 8 bases. This CDR3 spans 15 amino acids. Germline lookup yields CDR1 GTSNPN and CDR2 SVGIG (reference sequence). Trimming took 3 bases from V and 6 from J; bases not matched to a gene: 7. The CDR3 region has the DNA TGTGCCTGGAGCAGACAGGGGCCCCTTAATTCACCCCTCCACTTT. Residues: CAWSRQGPLNSPLHF.

This sequence joins TRBV5-1 and TRBJ1-3, with D possibly being TRBD1 (5 bases). With 4 bases removed from V and 0 bases from J, the gap between germline ends came to 14 bases. The CDR3 has 16 amino acids. CDR1 is SGHRS, CDR2 YFSETQ, per germline. For the CDR3, the DNA is TGCGCCAGCAGCCAGTCCACAGGTCTCTCTGGAAACACCATATATTTT. Amino acid sequence: CASSQSTGLSGNTIYF.

The CDR3 nucleotides read TGTGCCAGCAGCCAACGGGACTACCCCTACGAGCAGTACTTC. Its protein is CASSQRDYPYEQYF. This chain connects TRBV13 to TRBJ2-7; TRBD2 agrees at 7 bases. V dropped 5 bases and J dropped 2; count of bases not matched to a gene: 6. This CDR3 contains 14 residues. Germline V gene data show CDR1 as PRHDT and CDR2 as FYEKMQ (reference sequence).